These T cell receptor beta chains were read from a single sample in a study of identical twins. TCRdb ran MiXCR on the 5' RACE reads and lists one entry per CDR3 protein. This table holds approximately 230,000 distinct CDR3 sequences, about 6.7% found once. The sample also formed part of further work on T cells expressing NK-cell markers.

The sample was CD8+ T cells sorted from blood. The receptors were gathered from a woman between 18 and 30 years old in good health. Both conserved end residues are part of each CDR3. The D gene is left open where the match is weak. Size values are once, few and many counts, or a class for expanded clones, and some rows have none.

V	D	size	J	DNA	CDR3
TRBV11-2	.	.	TRBJ2-7	TGTGCCAGCAGCTTGGCCGACAGCAGCTCCTACGAGCAGTACTTC	CASSLADSSSYEQYF
TRBV5-6	TRBD2	.	TRBJ2-7	TGTGCCAGGAGTCCCGGGAGCGGGACCTACGAGCAGTACTTC	CARSPGSGTYEQYF
TRBV20-1	.	many	TRBJ2-1	TGCAGTGCTGCAGGATTAGTAGGGGGGTTTTTTGATGAGCAGTTCTTC	CSAAGLVGGFFDEQFF
TRBV12-3/TRBV12-4	TRBD2	few	TRBJ2-1	TGTGCCAGCAGTTTAGCTGGGACTAAGCAGTTCTTC	CASSLAGTKQFF
TRBV6-5	.	few	TRBJ2-7	TGTGCCAGCAGTTACTCCCCAGCAGTCTACGAGCAGTACTTC	CASSYSPAVYEQYF
TRBV4-3	TRBD2	many	TRBJ2-7	TGCGCCAGCAGCCAAGATCTCGGGAGGGCCTACGAGCAGTACTTC	CASSQDLGRAYEQYF
TRBV18	TRBD2	.	TRBJ2-3	TGTGCCAGCTCTTTTCAGCGGGGGGGCACCACAGATACGCAGTATTTT	CASSFQRGGTTDTQYF
TRBV30	.	few	TRBJ1-2	TGTGCCTGGACCGCTTTTACCAGCAATGGCTACACCTTC	CAWTAFTSNGYTF
TRBV5-5	.	.	TRBJ1-2	TGTGCCAGCAGCTTGGGCGGGGGGCAGTACTATGGCTACACCTTC	CASSLGGGQYYGYTF
TRBV9	.	.	TRBJ1-2	TGTGCCAGCAGCGGCCGGTCGAACTATGGCTACACCTTC	CASSGRSNYGYTF
TRBV12-3/TRBV12-4	.	.	TRBJ1-2	TGTGCCAGCACCCTTGGGTTCAATGGCTACACCTTC	CASTLGFNGYTF
TRBV3-1	TRBD2	many	TRBJ2-1	TGTGCCAGCAGCCAAGTTACTGCCGGGACTAGCGGGGGGGCTCCCCGGGGCAATGAGCAGTTCTTC	CASSQVTAGTSGGAPRGNEQFF
TRBV4-3	.	.	TRBJ2-7	TGCGCCAGCAGCCAGACATGGACACAATCCTACGAGCAGTACTTC	CASSQTWTQSYEQYF
TRBV9	.	.	TRBJ2-7	TGTGCCAGCAGCGCCGACGGGGCCTACGAGCAGTACTTC	CASSADGAYEQYF
TRBV12-3/TRBV12-4	.	many	TRBJ1-5	TGTGCCAGCGCAGGGGAGGGGATTCAGCCCCAGCATTTT	CASAGEGIQPQHF
TRBV2	TRBD2	few	TRBJ2-5	TGTGCCAGCAGGGGGACTAGAGATCAAGAGACCCAGTACTTC	CASRGTRDQETQYF
TRBV5-1	TRBD2	few	TRBJ2-3	TGCGCCAGCAGCTTAGCGGGAGGAAATACGCAGTATTTT	CASSLAGGNTQYF
TRBV15	TRBD2	.	TRBJ2-1	TGTGCCACCAGCCCTTCGGGAGGGAACAATGAGCAGTTCTTC	CATSPSGGNNEQFF
TRBV5-5	.	many	TRBJ2-2	TGTGCCAGCAGCTTATTTTCGTTCCCCGGGGAGCTGTTTTTT	CASSLFSFPGELFF
TRBV29-1	.	.	TRBJ1-2	TGCAGCGTTGAAGAACGTGGGCCGGATGGCTACACCTTC	CSVEERGPDGYTF